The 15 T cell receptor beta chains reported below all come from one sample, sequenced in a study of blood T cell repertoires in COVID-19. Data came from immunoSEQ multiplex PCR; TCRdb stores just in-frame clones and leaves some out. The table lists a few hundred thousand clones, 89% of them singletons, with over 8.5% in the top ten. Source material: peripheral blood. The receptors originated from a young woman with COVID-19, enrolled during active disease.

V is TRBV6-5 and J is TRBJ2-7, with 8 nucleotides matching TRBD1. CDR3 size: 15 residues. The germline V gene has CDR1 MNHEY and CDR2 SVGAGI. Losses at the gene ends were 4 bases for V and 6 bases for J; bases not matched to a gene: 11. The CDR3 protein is CASSSTSNDRGEQYF. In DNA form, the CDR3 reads TGTGCCAGCAGTTCCACCTCGAACGACAGGGGCGAGCAGTACTTC.

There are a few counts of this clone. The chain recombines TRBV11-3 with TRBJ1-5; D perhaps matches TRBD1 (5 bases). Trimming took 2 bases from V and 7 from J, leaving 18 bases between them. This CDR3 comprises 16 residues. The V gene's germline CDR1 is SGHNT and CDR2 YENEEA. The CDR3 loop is CASSLTIGDQGQPQHF. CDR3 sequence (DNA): TGTGCCAGCAGCTTAACGATAGGCGACCAGGGACAGCCCCAGCATTTT. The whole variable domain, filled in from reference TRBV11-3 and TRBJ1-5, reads EAGVVQSPRYKIIEKKQPVAFWCNPISGHNTLYWYLQNLGQGPELLIRYENEEAVDDSQLPKDRFSAERLKGVDSTLKIQPAELGDSAVYLCASSLTIGDQGQPQHFGDGTRLSIL.

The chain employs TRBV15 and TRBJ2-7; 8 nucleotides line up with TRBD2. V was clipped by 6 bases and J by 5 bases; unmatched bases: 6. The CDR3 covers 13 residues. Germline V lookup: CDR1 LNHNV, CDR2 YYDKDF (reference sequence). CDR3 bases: TGTGCCACCAGAGACGGGGGGGTAAACGAGCAGTACTTC. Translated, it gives CATRDGGVNEQYF.

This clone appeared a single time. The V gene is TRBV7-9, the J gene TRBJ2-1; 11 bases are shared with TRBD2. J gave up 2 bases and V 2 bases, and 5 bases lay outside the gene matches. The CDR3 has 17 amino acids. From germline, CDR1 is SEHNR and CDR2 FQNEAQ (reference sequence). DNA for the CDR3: TGTGCCAGCAGCTTATTAGCGGGGGGGCGGACCTACAATGAGCAGTTCTTC. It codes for CASSLLAGGRTYNEQFF. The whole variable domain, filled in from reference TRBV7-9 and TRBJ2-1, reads DTGVSQNPRHKITKRGQNVTFRCDPISEHNRLYWYRQTLGQGPEFLTYFQNEAQLEKSRLLSDRFSAERPKGSFSTLEIQRTEQGDSAMYLCASSLLAGGRTYNEQFFGPGTRLTVL.

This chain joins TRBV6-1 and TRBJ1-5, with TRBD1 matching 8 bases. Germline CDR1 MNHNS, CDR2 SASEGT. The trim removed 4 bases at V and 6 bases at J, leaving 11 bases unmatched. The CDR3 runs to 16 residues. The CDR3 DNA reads TGTGCCAGCAGTGGTTCAGGGGGCGCCGTGGCTCAGCCCCAGCATTTT. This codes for CASSGSGGAVAQPQHF.

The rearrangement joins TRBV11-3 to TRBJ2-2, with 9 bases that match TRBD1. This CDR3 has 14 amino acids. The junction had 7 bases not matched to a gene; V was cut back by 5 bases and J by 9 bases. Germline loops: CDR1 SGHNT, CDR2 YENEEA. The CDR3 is CASSPQGASRELFF. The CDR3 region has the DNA TGTGCCAGCAGCCCACAGGGGGCTAGTCGGGAGCTGTTTTTT.

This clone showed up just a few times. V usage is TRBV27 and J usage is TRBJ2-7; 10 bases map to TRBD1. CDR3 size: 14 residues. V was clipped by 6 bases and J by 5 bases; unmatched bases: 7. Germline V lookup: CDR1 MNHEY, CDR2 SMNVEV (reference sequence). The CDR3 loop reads CASSQTGTGDEQYF. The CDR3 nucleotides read TGTGCCAGCAGCCAGACCGGGACAGGGGACGAGCAGTACTTC.

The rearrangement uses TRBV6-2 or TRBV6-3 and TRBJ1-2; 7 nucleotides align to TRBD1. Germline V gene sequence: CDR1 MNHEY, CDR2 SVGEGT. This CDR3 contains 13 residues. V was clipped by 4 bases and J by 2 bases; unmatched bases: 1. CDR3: CASSSGQNYGYTF. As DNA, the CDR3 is TGTGCCAGCAGTTCGGGACAGAACTATGGCTACACCTTC.

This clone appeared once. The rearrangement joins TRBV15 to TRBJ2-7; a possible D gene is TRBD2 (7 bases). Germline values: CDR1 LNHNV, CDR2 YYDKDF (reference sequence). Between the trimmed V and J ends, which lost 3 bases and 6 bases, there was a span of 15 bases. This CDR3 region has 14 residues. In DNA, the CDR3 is TGTGCCACCAGCAGGGGCAGGGGAGGGTCCGAGCAGTACTTC. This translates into CATSRGRGGSEQYF.

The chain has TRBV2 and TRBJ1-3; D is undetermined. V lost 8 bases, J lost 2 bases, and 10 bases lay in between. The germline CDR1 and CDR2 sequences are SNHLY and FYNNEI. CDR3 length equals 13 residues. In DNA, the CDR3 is TGTGCCAGCCGAGCTGTGCCTGGAAACACCATATATTTT. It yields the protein CASRAVPGNTIYF.

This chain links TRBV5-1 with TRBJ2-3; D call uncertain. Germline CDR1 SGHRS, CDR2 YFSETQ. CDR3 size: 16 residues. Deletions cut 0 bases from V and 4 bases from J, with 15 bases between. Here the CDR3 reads CASSLGVFLEADTQYF. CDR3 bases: TGCGCCAGCAGCTTGGGGGTCTTTTTAGAGGCAGATACGCAGTATTTT. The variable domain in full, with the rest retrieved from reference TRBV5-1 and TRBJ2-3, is KAGVTQTPRYLIKTRGQQVTLSCSPISGHRSVSWYQQTPGQGLQFLFEYFSETQRNKGNFPGRFSGRQFSNSRSEMNVSTLELGDSALYLCASSLGVFLEADTQYFGPGTRLTVL.

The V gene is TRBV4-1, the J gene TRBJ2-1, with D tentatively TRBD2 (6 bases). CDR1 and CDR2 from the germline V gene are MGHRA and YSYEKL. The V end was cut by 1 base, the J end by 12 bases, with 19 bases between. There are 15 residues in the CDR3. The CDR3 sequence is CASSQVGGGYEAQFF. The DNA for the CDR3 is TGCGCCAGCAGCCAAGTTGGTGGGGGGTACGAAGCGCAGTTCTTC.

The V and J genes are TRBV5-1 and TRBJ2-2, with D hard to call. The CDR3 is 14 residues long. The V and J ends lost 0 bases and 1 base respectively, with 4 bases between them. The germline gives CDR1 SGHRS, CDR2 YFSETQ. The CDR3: CASSLAVNTGELFF. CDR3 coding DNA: TGCGCCAGCAGCTTGGCAGTGAACACCGGGGAGCTGTTTTTT.

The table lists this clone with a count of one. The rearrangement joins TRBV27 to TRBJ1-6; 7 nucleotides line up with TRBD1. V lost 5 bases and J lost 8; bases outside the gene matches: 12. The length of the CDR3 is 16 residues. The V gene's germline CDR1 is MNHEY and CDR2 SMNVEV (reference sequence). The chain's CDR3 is CASSPTQGLPHSPLHF. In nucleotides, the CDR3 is TGTGCCAGCAGTCCCACACAGGGGCTGCCCCATTCACCCCTCCACTTT.

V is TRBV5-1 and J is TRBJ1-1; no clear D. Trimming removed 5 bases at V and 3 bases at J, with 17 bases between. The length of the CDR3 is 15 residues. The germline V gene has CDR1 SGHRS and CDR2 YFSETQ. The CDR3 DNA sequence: TGCGCCAGCAGGCTGGTTGCGGGGTTGGACACTGAAGCTTTCTTT. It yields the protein CASRLVAGLDTEAFF.